This T cell receptor (beta chain) was documented in a study of cytomegalovirus exposure and HLA in healthy donors listed by TCRdb under 2017. Study-level background: An earlier analysis of roughly 570 of the donors reported over 250 Gb of sequence data and 117 million unique TCR beta sequences obtained from roughly 180 million T cells. An early release that covered several hundred HLA-typed donors contained approximately 290 gigabases of sequencing data and around 80 million unique TCR sequences. The genetic ancestry cluster associated with self-reported Caucasian donors included over 65% of the roughly 380 genotyped donors. The aim of the study was to test whether cataloging public T cell receptors could identify signatures of past pathogen exposure. The study used immunosequencing to profile the T cell repertoires of approximately 650 subjects and linked those repertoires to cytomegalovirus serostatus. Besides the first cohort of 550 to 750 subjects, a separate validation cohort made up of 120 or so different subjects was used. To predict cytomegalovirus infection status, the study brought together high-throughput TCR immunosequencing, statistical association of individual TCRs with disease status, and machine learning. A later analysis re-analyzed previously published TCR beta repertoires from approximately 670 donors and added high-resolution HLA genotyping to study TCR occurrence patterns. In the later analysis, no new phenotypic data were used to find candidate immune exposures; instead, reliance was placed on TCR beta sequences and their occurrence across donors. An earlier analysis of around 640 of the donors used high-throughput TCR beta sequencing to judge whether each TCR beta V gene segment behaved as functional or pseudogenic. Donor age, sex, ethnicity and CMV serostatus were compiled alongside the repertoire data. A later genetic analysis took genome-wide SNP genotypes for about 65% of the 666 donors and used that subset as a discovery cohort. Every discovery cohort repertoire had been produced on one sequencing platform. Class I and class II HLA loci were covered by the typing at four-digit resolution. Typing coverage differed by locus: A, B, C, DRB1 and DQB1 were typed in roughly 620-630 donors, DQA1 in approximately 520, DPA1 in 606, and DPB1 in roughly 450. A few DR-DQ haplotypes were treated as single units for association and clustering because of strong linkage in the cohort. Among several hundred genotyped donors of the cohort, an average of around 240,000 unique TCR beta nucleotide sequences was sequenced per donor, of which about 18% were non-productive.

Beyond this particular receptor, the publication reports: In a later genetic analysis, a missense DCLRE1C variant was associated with V-gene and J-gene trimming of TCR beta chains, and the association was replicated in an independent cohort. When HLA alleles, especially DR and DQ, strongly co-occurred, attributing TCR associations to individual alleles was difficult. In an earlier analysis of over 550 of the donors, most TCR beta V segments were observed in productive rearrangements about 87% or about 30% of the time, broadly matching IMGT annotations. Compared with equally common non-associated chains, HLA-associated TCR beta chains in a later analysis were more clonally expanded and had lower generation probabilities. It was suggested by the authors that the approach could potentially be generalized to other disease states and immunological phenotypes. A cluster of highly shared sequence variants was judged likely to be a technical artifact of the sequencing pipeline. Several of the top co-occurrence clusters appeared to be linked to parvovirus B19, influenza, CMV and Epstein-Barr virus, according to a later analysis. Correlated functional status among segregating V segments might be attributable to linkage disequilibrium, but an unknown experimental factor could not be ruled out. A total of 150 or so TCR beta chains were listed by the study as associated with cytomegalovirus. In a later analysis, TCR association rates were found to vary across HLA loci, with the most associated TCRs seen for DRB1 alleles and the fewest for HLA-C alleles. While some public TCRs were present in many individuals, most TCR sequences turned up only very rarely across donors. The classifier was reported to diagnose cytomegalovirus status with high specificity and sensitivity in both the original and validation cohorts. Because HLA typing was unavailable for some donors at each locus, only the typed subset was used in association tests. Roughly uniform sequencing depth across donors was assumed in presence/absence analyses, although this assumption may not hold. Because counts were too low, approximately 15 rarely observed V segments, including chromosome 9 orphons, were excluded from the earlier analysis of roughly 580 of the donors. At a false discovery rate of 0.05, a later analysis linked about 16,000 TCR beta sequences to specific HLA alleles. A further reported finding was that TCR beta sequences accurately predicted the HLA-A and HLA-B alleles for most subjects in the first cohort. For the cohort, immune exposure information was limited to CMV serostatus. A later analysis found that most CMV-associated TCR beta chains appeared HLA-restricted, with HLA associations seemingly driven largely by CMV exposure. In this cohort, only TCR beta chains were sequenced, and detectable features were limited by the absence of alpha or paired-chain data. Three of the identified cytomegalovirus-associated TCR beta chains were confirmed in vitro to be specific for cytomegalovirus antigens. The 87-base-pair reads could not distinguish some IMGT-functional V segments, including TRBV6-2 and TRBV6-3, so those segments were excluded. In a later genetic analysis, fewer N-insertions in productive TCRs were reported among donors in an Asian-associated ancestry cluster than the roughly 700-donor mean.

Points on this clone: What antigen it recognizes has not been identified. No per-base quality is available; no much larger clone lies one base away.

The germline V gene (reference sequence) sets CDR1 to LNHDA and CDR2 to SQIVND. The germline V and J ends show losses of 3 bases and 0 bases respectively, and no gene match explains 11 bases of the junction. Spanning cysteine to phenylalanine, the CDR3 consists of 18 amino acids. Here the CDR3 DNA is all that survives: 54 bases in frame from base 1. In total, 600 or so healthy bone marrow donors made up the cohort. All cohort members were sampled while nominally healthy, although unrecorded immune exposures were likely present. The donor tested CMV seropositive and was one of the 289 seropositive cohort members. Every donor gave a peripheral blood sample, and the peripheral blood mononuclear cells from that sample were used for TCR beta sequencing. Genomic DNA extraction from the blood cell samples was performed with the Qiagen DNeasy Blood Extraction Kit. Library preparation employed the immunoSEQ multiplex PCR assay. For the multiplex PCR, a mixture combining 60 forward primers for TCR Vbeta segments and 13 reverse primers for TCR Jbeta segments was used. Amplification of the CDR3 region of rearranged TCR beta genes was performed with a multiplex PCR assay on genomic DNA. The Illumina HiSeq System was used to sequence the amplified TCR beta libraries as 87-base-pair reads. The paper's processing steps were these. A later analysis tallied around 80 million unique TCR beta chains across the 650 to 750 repertoires, and some 10 million of those chains were shared by two or more donors. Raw reads were error-corrected and collapsed into unique sequences with a nearest-neighbor algorithm that merged closely related sequences to remove PCR and sequencing errors. CDR3 sequences were aligned to IMGT reference sequences to assign V, D and J gene segments. Each retained sequence needed at least a six-nucleotide match to both a V gene segment and a J gene segment. A rearrangement counted as productive if the CDR3 had no stop codons and remained in frame with V and J, and every other rearrangement counted as non-productive. Following IMGT convention, CDR3 was defined as the stretch from the second conserved V-encoded cysteine to the conserved J-encoded phenylalanine. In an earlier analysis of more than 550 of the donors, sequences lacking an unambiguous match to a single V gene segment were excluded. An earlier analysis of just under 600 of the donors called V segments functional above 56.7% productive rearrangements and segregating when the between-donor standard deviation exceeded 5%. A statistical classification framework was built to diagnose cytomegalovirus status from the catalog of TCR beta chain sequences. In a later analysis, V and J genes were assigned by comparing TCR nucleotide sequences against IMGT/GENE-DB human TR gene sequences. The TCRdist pipeline was used in a later analysis to assign CDR3 sequences and most-parsimonious VDJ recombination scenarios. In a later analysis, every TCR beta chain was defined by the combination of its CDR3 amino acid sequence and its V-gene family, and reads without a unique V-gene family were dropped. To address suspected cross-contamination and a sequencing artifact, a later analysis removed a few hundred highly shared, low-generation-probability nucleotide sequences. A later analysis calculated a clonal expansion index for each public chain from normalized within-repertoire ranks of inferred template counts. In a later analysis, generation probabilities were computed using a VDJ recombination model fitted to out-of-frame rearrangements, and the results were checked against IGoR. Hypergeometric tests were used in a later analysis to score TCR-TCR, TCR-HLA and TCR-CMV co-occurrence, with a repertoire-size bias correction applied to the TCR pairs. A later analysis estimated false discovery rates by permuting HLA or CMV assignments 20 times. A later analysis grouped co-occurring TCRs with DBSCAN, adding TCRdist sequence similarity when clustering within HLA-allele-positive subsets. Repertoires with fewer than 30,000 or more than 120,000 public chains, plus five repertoires with anomalous nucleotide sharing, were excluded from co-occurrence clustering. The table was pulled from immuneACCESS by TCRdb, which kept in-frame rearrangements only. Such tables lose some clones; where checked, under half of the loss comes from unresolved V genes, and the rest has no known cause. V and J calls and clone size are those listed in that table; D and trimming were worked out from the DNA. The sample includes some 150,000 clones, with approximately 80% observed a single time. Of the sample, more than 3.5% is held by the ten largest clones.

This receptor was obtained from a young man in good health and CMV-seropositive. Rearrangement joined TRBV19 to TRBJ1-5, and 7 junction bases match TRBD1. The sequencing sample was made of PBMCs. The bases read TGTGCCAGTAGTATTACCGGGACAGCTAGTTATAGCAATCAGCCCCAGCATTTT. Its translation reads: CASSITGTASYSNQPQHF. Reference TRBV19 and TRBJ1-5 proteins supply the regions before and after the CDR3; the full variable domain is: DGGITQSPKYLFRKEGQNVTLSCEQNLNHDAMYWYRQDPGQGLRLIYYSQIVNDFQKGDIAEGYSVSREKKESFPLTVTSAQKNPTAFYLCASSITGTASYSNQPQHFGDGTRLSIL.